Reported below is one T cell receptor (beta chain). Its binding antigen is unknown. The record has no base qualities; no much larger clone is one base away. The data belong to a study of high-grade serous ovarian cancer treatment subgroups (dated by TCRdb to the early 2020s). About the investigation overall: On average, each sample produced around 15,000 sequencing reads and under 9,000 unique TCR beta rearrangements. TCR beta repertoires were profiled in patients with high-grade serous ovarian cancer who were grouped, under a laparoscopic triage algorithm, by complete gross resection or by neoadjuvant chemotherapy response. A cohort of 30 or so patients was included: around ten with no residual disease after primary surgery (R0), around ten who were excellent NACT responders, and around ten who were poor NACT responders. One primary tumor sample and two metastatic tumor samples were contributed by each patient, so that some 97 samples were obtained in total. Overall study results and their limits: TCR clonal relatedness showed a positive correlation with neoantigen level and a trend toward positive correlation with copy number variation and mutation load from whole-genome sequencing. Because bulk tumor TCR sequencing provided no spatial information, insight into HGSC tumor complexity and diversity was limited. Tumors from the same patient had repertoire similarity ranging from roughly 0.11 to 0.85, while tumors from different patients showed almost no similarity. TCR repertoire analyses were focused on CDR3, and CDR1 and CDR2 were not analyzed.

The approximately 100 tumor samples underwent high-throughput TCR profiling with ImmunoSEQ. For the original study's pipeline: The repertoire diversity metrics included richness (unique productive sequences), clonality, evenness and relatedness, and the Bhattacharyya coefficient was used to measure similarity between samples. Conclusions stayed consistent in a sensitivity analysis that left out TCRs with fewer than two reads. TCRdb provides this immuneACCESS table in a form limited to in-frame rearrangements. Some clones are lacking; in checked studies, under half of them reflect an unresolved V gene, and why the rest are absent is not known. V, J and clone size derive from that table, while D and trimming were established from the DNA sequence. Present in this sample are under 30,000 clones, about 86% of which were seen just once. The leading ten clones occupy around 1.9% of the sample. Taken from cysteine to phenylalanine, the CDR3 has 17 residues. Just the 51-base CDR3 DNA is kept, in frame starting at base 1. Germline trimming: 5 bases from V, 3 bases from J; junction bases outside gene matches: 13. Via the germline V gene (reference sequence), CDR1 is LNHDA and CDR2 SQIVND.

Tumor samples were obtained before definitive surgery or chemotherapy. Genomic DNA was extracted by the MD Anderson Biospecimen Extraction Resource, and TCR sequencing was done by the MD Anderson Cancer Genomics Laboratory. The receptor's source is a human donor with high-grade serous ovarian cancer. The chain is made from TRBV19 and TRBJ2-3; 8 nucleotides in the junction match TRBD1. Material: tumor tissue. The DNA sequence is as follows: TGTGCCAGTAGTTTACCACGGACAGGGAAGAGTACAGATACGCAGTATTTT. Its translation reads: CASSLPRTGKSTDTQYF.